This T cell receptor beta chain was documented in a study of control samples from healthy donors and cancer patients. Using immunoSEQ multiplex PCR, the repertoire was profiled, and TCRdb retains in-frame clones only, with some absent. The sample records under 200,000 clones, 85% to 90% being singletons. This clone was counted only a few times. The sample comprised blood. The receptor's source is a woman in her 30s in good health.

The DNA for the CDR3 is TGCGCCAGCAGCCATGACAGGGGGTCCTACGAGCAGTACTTC. Translating it yields CASSHDRGSYEQYF. The V and J genes are TRBV10-2 and TRBJ2-7; the match to TRBD1 covers 9 bases. The V and J ends lost 6 bases and 1 base, in that order; junction bases with no gene match: 4. The CDR3 is made up of 14 amino acids. From germline, CDR1 is WSHSY and CDR2 SAAADI.